The clone carrying this TCR beta chain was picked up a small number of times. The germline V gene encodes CDR1 MNHNY and CDR2 SVGAGI (reference sequence). J was trimmed by 6 bases and V by 6 bases; bases with no gene match: 9. The CDR3 length is 16 residues. From the RT-PCR reads, TCRdb called clonotypes with MiXCR, one entry per CDR3 protein. This table has 650,000 to 800,000 distinct CDR3 sequences, approximately 15% appearing once. V usage is TRBV6-6 and J usage is TRBJ1-6, with 9 bases identical to TRBD1. The receptor was derived from a female donor in good health, serving as a healthy control. The sample taken for sequencing was memory CD4+ T cells from blood. CDR3 DNA sequence: TGTGCCAGCAGATCAGGACAGGGGATAGGTAATTCACCCCTCCACTTT. It translates to CASRSGQGIGNSPLHF.